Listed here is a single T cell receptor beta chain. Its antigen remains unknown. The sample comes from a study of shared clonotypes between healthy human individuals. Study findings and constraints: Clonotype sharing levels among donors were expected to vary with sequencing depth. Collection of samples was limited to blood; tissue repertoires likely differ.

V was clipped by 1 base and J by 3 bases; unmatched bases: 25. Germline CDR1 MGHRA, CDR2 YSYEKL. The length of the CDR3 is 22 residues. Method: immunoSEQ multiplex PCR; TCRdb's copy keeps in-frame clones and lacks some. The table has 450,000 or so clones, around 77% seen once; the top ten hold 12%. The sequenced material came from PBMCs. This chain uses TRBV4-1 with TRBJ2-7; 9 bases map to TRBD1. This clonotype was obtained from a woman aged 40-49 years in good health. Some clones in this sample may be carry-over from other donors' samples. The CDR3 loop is CASSQVRWDREPPWNLLYEQYF. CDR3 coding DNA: TGCGCCAGCAGCCAAGTTAGGTGGGACAGGGAGCCTCCCTGGAACTTACTCTACGAGCAGTACTTC.